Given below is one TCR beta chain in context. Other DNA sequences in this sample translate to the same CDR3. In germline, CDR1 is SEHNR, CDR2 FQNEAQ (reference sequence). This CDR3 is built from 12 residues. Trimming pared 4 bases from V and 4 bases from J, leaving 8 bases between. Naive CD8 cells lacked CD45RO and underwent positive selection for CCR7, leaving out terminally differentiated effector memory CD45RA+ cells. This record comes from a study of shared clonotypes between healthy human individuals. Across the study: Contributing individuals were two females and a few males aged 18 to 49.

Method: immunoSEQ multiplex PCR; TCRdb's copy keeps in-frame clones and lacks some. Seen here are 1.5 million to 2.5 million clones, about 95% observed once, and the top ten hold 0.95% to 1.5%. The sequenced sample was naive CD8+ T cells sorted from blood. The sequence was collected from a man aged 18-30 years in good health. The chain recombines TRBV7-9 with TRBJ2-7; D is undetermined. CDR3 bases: TGTGCCAGCAGCTACGGTTCATACGAGCAGTACTTC. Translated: CASSYGSYEQYF.